A single sample gave rise to the 2 T cell receptor beta chains below, sequenced in a study of PD-1 blockade in classical Hodgkin lymphoma. Assay used: immunoSEQ multiplex PCR; TCRdb lists only in-frame clones, some missing. Of nearly 20,000 clones in the sample, about three quarters were seen once. Time point defined: cycle 4 day 1 (C4D1), after less than 7 weeks of nivolumab. All the patients suffered relapse after autologous stem cell transplantation, and brentuximab vedotin exposure differed. The sequences come from peripheral blood mononuclear cells (PBMCs), collected before the fourth cycle of nivolumab. The source is a human donor with classical Hodgkin lymphoma.

The chain links TRBV6-5 to TRBJ2-7; 9 positions match TRBD1. The CDR3 contains 15 residues. With V trimmed by 4 bases and J by 8 bases, 12 bases remained unmatched. Germline CDR1 and CDR2: MNHEY and SVGAGI. CDR3 sequence: CASSFFTGGGSKQYF. The CDR3 DNA reads TGTGCCAGCAGTTTCTTTACAGGGGGCGGGTCCAAGCAGTACTTC.

The chain joins TRBV7-9 to TRBJ1-1, with a possible D match to TRBD1 (5 bases). The V gene lost 8 bases and the J gene lost 4 bases, with 14 bases spanning the gap. This CDR3 contains 13 residues. CDR1 and CDR2 from the germline V gene are SEHNR and FQNEAQ (reference sequence). The CDR3 reads CASLRDLGTEAFF. CDR3 DNA sequence: TGTGCCAGCCTTAGGGACTTGGGCACTGAAGCTTTCTTT.